Below, 6 T cell receptor beta chains from the same sample are listed, as sequenced in a study of T cell responses to AZD1222 COVID-19 vaccine. The method was immunoSEQ multiplex PCR; TCRdb's version includes in-frame clones alone and lacks a portion of them. Of 150,000 to 200,000 clones listed, 75% to 90% were seen once; the top ten hold around 3%. The specimen was peripheral blood, collected on day 0 of AZD1222 vaccination. These receptors all come from an adult in good health.

J is TRBJ1-1 and V is TRBV24-1; the match to TRBD1 covers 7 bases. This CDR3 contains 12 residues. CDR1 and CDR2 from the germline V gene are KGHDR and SFDVKD. J was trimmed by 5 bases and V by 12 bases; bases with no gene match: 8. The CDR3 loop is CAVRGTGTEAFF. The CDR3 DNA is TGTGCCGTCAGGGGGACGGGAACTGAAGCTTTCTTT.

This clone has only one observation. The genes are TRBV28 and TRBJ1-1; D possibly corresponds to TRBD1 (5 bases). Trimming took off 7 bases at V and 1 base at J, with 13 bases between the two ends. The germline CDR1 and CDR2 sequences are MDHEN and SYDVKM. The CDR3 extends over 14 amino acids. CDR3 residues: CASKPGRENTEAFF. CDR3 nucleotides: TGTGCCAGCAAACCGGGACGCGAGAACACTGAAGCTTTCTTT.

This clone has a handful of counts. J is TRBJ1-5 and V is TRBV7-9; D gene unclear. Trimming removed 5 bases from V and 6 bases from J, with 11 bases in between. The CDR3 is 13 amino acids. CDR1 SEHNR and CDR2 FQNEAQ come from the germline V gene (reference sequence). This chain's CDR3 is CASSPSEGQPQHF. DNA of the CDR3: TGTGCCAGCAGCCCATCGGAGGGTCAGCCCCAGCATTTT.

This chain connects TRBV5-8 to TRBJ1-5; the D gene is possibly TRBD1 (5 bases). This CDR3 comprises 16 residues. V was clipped by 4 bases and J by 6 bases, with 20 bases between them. Germline loops: CDR1 SGHTS, CDR2 YDEGEE. CDR3 sequence reads: CASSADRDYVFQPQHF. For the CDR3, the DNA is TGTGCCAGCAGCGCCGACCGGGACTACGTCTTTCAGCCCCAGCATTTT.

The chain combines TRBV2 with TRBJ1-2; 7 bases align to TRBD1. The germline gives CDR1 SNHLY, CDR2 FYNNEI. With V trimmed by 4 bases and J by 3 bases, 2 bases remained unmatched. The CDR3 has 13 residues. The CDR3 DNA reads TGTGCCAGCAGTGCCACAGGGGACTATGGCTACACCTTC. It yields the protein CASSATGDYGYTF.

The V gene is TRBV12-3 or TRBV12-4, the J gene TRBJ2-7, with D perhaps matching TRBD1 (6 bases). The CDR3 extends over 11 amino acids. Trimming pared 3 bases from V and 7 bases from J, leaving 7 bases between. As DNA, the CDR3 is TGTGCCAGCAGTTTCGGGACAGAGCAGTACTTC. Translation: CASSFGTEQYF.